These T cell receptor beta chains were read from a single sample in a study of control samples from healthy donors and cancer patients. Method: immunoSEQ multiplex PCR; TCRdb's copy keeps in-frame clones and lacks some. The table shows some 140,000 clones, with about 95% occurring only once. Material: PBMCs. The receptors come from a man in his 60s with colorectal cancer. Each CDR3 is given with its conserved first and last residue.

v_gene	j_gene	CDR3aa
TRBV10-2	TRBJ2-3	CASSEVPGGGTGGPDTQYF
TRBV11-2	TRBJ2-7	CASSPGLVSEQYF
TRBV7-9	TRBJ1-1	CASSALGNTEAFF
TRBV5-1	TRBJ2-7	CASSLEQGAVEQYF
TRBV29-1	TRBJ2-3	CSVRNRGPTDTQYF
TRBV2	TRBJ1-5	CASSVHGSNQPQHF
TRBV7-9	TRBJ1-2	CASDRGTGYTF
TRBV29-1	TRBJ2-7	CSVVGDGEPRSSYEQYF
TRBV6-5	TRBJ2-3	CASRVDREWTDTQYF
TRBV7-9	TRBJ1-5	CASSLAANQPQHF
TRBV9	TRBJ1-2	CASSGEDRGIYGYTF
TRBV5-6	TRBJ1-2	CASSSGQGASYTF
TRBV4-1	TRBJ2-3	CASSQGGGGAITQYF
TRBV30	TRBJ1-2	CAWSVWQGAQGYTF
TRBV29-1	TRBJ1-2	CSVEIEGVGYTF
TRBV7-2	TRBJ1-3	CASSLVPSTVSGNTIYF
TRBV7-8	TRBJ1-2	CASSSTGSGYTF
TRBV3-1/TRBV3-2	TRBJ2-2	CASSQPGTGHGSRELFF
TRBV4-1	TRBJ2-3	CASSPHRGEDLGDTQYF
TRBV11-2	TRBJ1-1	CASSVTPTNTEAFF
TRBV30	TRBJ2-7	CAWSTGATYEQYF
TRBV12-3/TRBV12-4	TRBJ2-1	CASSPREVHEQFF
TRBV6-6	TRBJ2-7	CASNDPGTAYEQYF
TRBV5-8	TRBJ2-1	CASSPRLAGYNEQFF
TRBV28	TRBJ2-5	CASSPHTGGKETQYF
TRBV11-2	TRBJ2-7	CASSLDLRTGDLYEQYF
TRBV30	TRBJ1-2	CAWSGNRGRAYGYTF
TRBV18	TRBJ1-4	CASSPLPLTGGEKLFF
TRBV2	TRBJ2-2	CATQPPGSTGELFF
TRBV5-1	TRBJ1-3	CASSQYSGSTGNTIYF
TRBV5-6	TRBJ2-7	CASSLGLEGKVSDEQYF
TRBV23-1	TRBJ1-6	CASSQGSRTGGDSPLHF
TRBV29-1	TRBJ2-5	CSVARQIQETQYF
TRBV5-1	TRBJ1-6	CASSLAFGQVSSYNSPLHF
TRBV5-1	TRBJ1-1	CATKTEVSLNTEAFF
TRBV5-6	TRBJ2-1	CASSLRSGGSFSHEQFF
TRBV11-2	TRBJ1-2	CASSLVGASYGYTF
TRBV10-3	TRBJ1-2	CASSRDIVYGYTF
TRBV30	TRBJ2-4	CAWSVTGAKNIQYF
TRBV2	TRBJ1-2	CASRGQVIYGYTF
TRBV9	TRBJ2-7	CASSVTAGVSYEQYF
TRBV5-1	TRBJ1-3	CASSSGTGFGNTIYF
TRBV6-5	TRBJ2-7	CASSYSGGQGYEQYF
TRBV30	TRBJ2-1	CAWSGGLEQFF
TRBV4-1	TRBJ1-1	CASSRTAMNTEAFF
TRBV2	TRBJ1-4	CASSEAPTGRSEKLFF
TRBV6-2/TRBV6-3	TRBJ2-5	CASSRDYGRETQYF
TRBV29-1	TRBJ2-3	CSVGRTPDPRDTQYF
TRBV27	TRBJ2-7	CASSPYPNYEQYF